A single sample is the source of the 29 T cell receptor beta chains below, sequenced in a study of cytomegalovirus exposure and HLA in healthy donors. The PCR made use of 60 Vbeta and 13 Jbeta primers. TCRdb's copy holds only in-frame clones and misses some; the assay was immunoSEQ multiplex PCR. Of over 200,000 clones listed, more than 75% were seen once; the top ten hold 5.5% to 7.5%. Sequenced input: PBMCs. All receptors derive from a man between 40 and 49 years old in good health and CMV-seropositive.

The V call is TRBV5-1, the J call TRBJ2-3, with a possible D match to TRBD1 (6 bases). This CDR3 region has 14 residues. V lost 4 bases and J lost 2, with 11 bases in between. The germline V gene encodes CDR1 SGHRS and CDR2 YFSETQ. CDR3 nucleotide sequence: TGCGCCAGCAGCCAGGGACAACCCACAGATACGCAGTATTTT. Protein product: CASSQGQPTDTQYF.

The rearrangement uses TRBV4-2 and TRBJ2-7; 9 nucleotides agree with TRBD1. The CDR3 sequence is 15 residues long. Germline trimming cut 1 base from V and 4 bases from J; bases unmatched to any gene: 5. Germline V CDR1 and CDR2: LGHNA, YNFKEQ. In DNA form, the CDR3 reads TGTGCCAGCAGCCAAGCACAGGGGGCAGGGTACGAGCAGTACGTC. Protein sequence: CASSQAQGAGYEQYV.

This clone was observed a single time. This chain links TRBV11-2 with TRBJ1-3, with D uncertain. Germline V gene data show CDR1 as SGHAT and CDR2 as FQNNGV. The CDR3 spans 16 residues. Trimming took 1 base from V and 2 from J, leaving 12 bases between them. CDR3 residues: CASSLVRGTPGNTIYF. The CDR3 DNA is TGTGCCAGCAGCTTAGTGCGGGGAACCCCTGGAAACACCATATATTTT.

This clone was detected only once. This chain uses TRBV6-1 with TRBJ1-5; 7 bases are a match to TRBD1. The length of the CDR3 is 14 residues. Looked up from germline, CDR1 is MNHNS and CDR2 is SASEGT. After removal of 8 bases from V and 3 bases from J, the junction contained 7 bases not matched to a gene. This CDR3 is CASLRGPLNQPQHF. The DNA for the CDR3 is TGTGCCAGCCTAAGGGGGCCCCTCAATCAGCCCCAGCATTTT.

The V gene is TRBV28, the J gene TRBJ2-2; D uncertain. The CDR3 totals 13 residues. Germline V gene sequence: CDR1 MDHEN, CDR2 SYDVKM. V lost 6 bases, J lost 3 bases, and 8 bases lay in between. CDR3 sequence (DNA): TGTGCCAGCAGCGGGTTTTACACCGGGGAGCTGTTTTTT. Translated: CASSGFYTGELFF.

The chain uses TRBV15 and TRBJ2-3; the D gene is possibly TRBD1 (5 bases). This CDR3 comprises 15 residues. CDR1 and CDR2 from the germline V gene are LNHNV and YYDKDF (reference sequence). V shed 4 bases and J shed 1 base, with 12 bases lying between them. The CDR3 nucleotides are TGTGCCACCAGCACCGAAGGGGCGGGCACAGATACGCAGTATTTT. Amino acid sequence: CATSTEGAGTDTQYF.

The chain couples TRBV6-5 to TRBJ2-5, with 7 bases aligning to TRBD1. The CDR3 is 14 amino acids. The V gene's germline CDR1 is MNHEY and CDR2 SVGAGI. Trimming at V came to 0 bases and at J to 4 bases, leaving 2 bases not matched to a gene. CDR3 protein: CASSYSTGRETQYF. CDR3 in DNA: TGTGCCAGCAGTTACTCGACAGGGAGAGAGACCCAGTACTTC.

The chain joins TRBV9 to TRBJ2-3, with 8 bases fitting TRBD1. The length of the CDR3 is 19 residues. J was trimmed by 0 bases and V by 0 bases; bases with no gene match: 12. CDR1 and CDR2 from the germline V gene are SGDLS and YYNGEE. For the CDR3, the DNA is TGTGCCAGCAGCGTAGCTAGTTTGGCAGGGGGCGCGAGCACAGATACGCAGTATTTT. Its translation: CASSVASLAGGASTDTQYF.

The V gene is TRBV7-3, the J gene TRBJ2-3; weak D call: TRBD1 (6 bases). Germline CDR1 and CDR2: SGHTA and FQGTGA. The CDR3 has 15 amino acids. V was clipped by 2 bases and J by 3 bases, with 12 bases between them. Here the CDR3 DNA reads TGTGCCAGCAGCTTATCTGGGGGCGCGACAGATACGCAGTATTTT. Translation gives CASSLSGGATDTQYF.

The chain recombines TRBV10-1 with TRBJ2-3, with 8 nucleotides matching TRBD1. Germline V gene lookup returns CDR1 WNHNN and CDR2 SYGVQD (reference sequence). Trimming cost V 3 bases and J 2 bases; bases outside gene matches: 4. There are 15 residues in the CDR3. The chain's CDR3 is CASSDRGRNTDTQYF. The CDR3 bases are TGCGCCAGCAGTGACAGGGGGCGAAACACAGATACGCAGTATTTT.

J is TRBJ1-5 and V is TRBV28; a possible D gene is TRBD1 (6 bases). The V and J ends lost 9 bases and 5 bases respectively, with 14 bases between them. The CDR3 totals 13 residues. Germline V CDR1 and CDR2: MDHEN, SYDVKM. CDR3 sequence reads: CASRTVVDQPQHF. The CDR3 DNA follows: TGTGCCAGTCGGACAGTCGTAGATCAGCCCCAGCATTTT.

This clone appeared a few times. This rearrangement joins TRBV5-1 to TRBJ2-5; TRBD1 matches 8 bases. V lost 3 bases and J lost 11; bases outside the gene matches: 12. The CDR3 is 14 residues long. Germline V gene lookup returns CDR1 SGHRS and CDR2 YFSETQ. CDR3 coding DNA: TGCGCCAGCAGCTCCTCCGGCTCAGGGGGCAAGCAGTACTTC. Its translation is CASSSSGSGGKQYF.

V gene TRBV5-4 combines with J gene TRBJ1-2, with 7 bases that match TRBD1. The J segment lost 6 bases and the V segment lost 1 base, leaving 3 bases of the junction unmatched. The CDR3 is 13 amino acids. The germline gives CDR1 SGHNT, CDR2 YYREEE (reference sequence). The chain's CDR3 is CASSLRGRDGYTF. Here the CDR3 DNA reads TGTGCCAGCAGCTTGAGGGGGCGAGATGGCTACACCTTC.

The chain recombines TRBV5-4 with TRBJ2-7; 7 nucleotides agree with TRBD2. Germline V gene sequence: CDR1 SGHNT, CDR2 YYREEE (reference sequence). This CDR3 spans 12 amino acids. J was trimmed by 4 bases and V by 4 bases; bases with no gene match: 2. The DNA of the CDR3 is TGTGCCAGCAGCCCGGGGGGTTACGAGCAGTACTTC. This codes for CASSPGGYEQYF.

Concerning this clone: At the DNA level, this CDR3 is encoded by other sequences in the same sample as well. The chain links TRBV29-1 to TRBJ1-1, with D tentatively TRBD1 (5 bases). V was cut by 4 bases and J by 1 base, with 10 bases left in between. The CDR3 has 13 residues. CDR1 is SQVTM and CDR2 is ANQGSEA in the germline V gene. The CDR3 DNA follows: TGCAGCGTTGCCACGGGGGGGAACACTGAAGCTTTCTTT. It translates to CSVATGGNTEAFF.

The chain joins TRBV27 to TRBJ1-3; D gene ambiguous. V shed 6 bases and J shed 0 bases, with 6 bases lying between them. CDR3 size: 13 residues. Germline-derived CDR1 and CDR2 are MNHEY and SMNVEV (reference sequence). CDR3 protein: CASRAFSGNTIYF. CDR3 sequence (DNA): TGTGCCAGCAGGGCCTTCTCTGGAAACACCATATATTTT.

The rearrangement links TRBV2 to TRBJ2-7; D possibly corresponds to TRBD2 (6 bases). Germline-derived CDR1 and CDR2 are SNHLY and FYNNEI. Trimming took off 8 bases at V and 6 bases at J, with 17 bases between the two ends. The CDR3 is 13 amino acids. The CDR3: CASLLGGATEQYF. As DNA, the CDR3 is TGTGCCAGCCTCCTCGGAGGGGCAACCGAGCAGTACTTC.

This sequence joins TRBV5-6 and TRBJ1-1; no definite D call. With 2 bases removed from V and 1 base from J, the gap between germline ends came to 15 bases. Germline loops: CDR1 SGHDT, CDR2 YYEEEE. The CDR3 sequence is 16 residues long. The CDR3 loop is CASSFFTVGPNTEAFF. CDR3 nucleotides: TGTGCCAGCAGCTTCTTTACGGTTGGTCCGAACACTGAAGCTTTCTTT.

The chain carries TRBV4-1 and TRBJ2-3; 15 bases map to TRBD2. V shed 4 bases and J 5 bases; nucleotides not matched to a gene: 10. This CDR3 is built from 18 residues. Per germline, CDR1 MGHRA and CDR2 YSYEKL. As DNA, the CDR3 is TGCGCCAGCAGCCCTTTAAGGACTAGCGGGAGGGCAGAAGATACGCAGTATTTT. It yields the protein CASSPLRTSGRAEDTQYF.

V and J are TRBV4-1 and TRBJ1-1; D is unresolved. The CDR3 is 13 amino acids. V was cut by 6 bases and J by 4 bases, with 12 bases left in between. Looked up from germline, CDR1 is MGHRA and CDR2 is YSYEKL. The CDR3 DNA reads TGCGCCAGCAGGGAGCGGGGTGCCACTGAAGCTTTCTTT. The encoded protein is CASRERGATEAFF.

The J gene is TRBJ1-2, the V gene TRBV29-1; D is ambiguous. The germline V and J ends were trimmed by 0 bases and 6 bases, with 14 bases remaining between them. CDR1 SQVTM and CDR2 ANQGSEA come from the germline V gene. The CDR3 sequence is 14 residues long. CDR3 DNA: TGCAGCGTTGAAGATCCCCCCCCTAGCAATGGCTACACCTTC. Protein sequence: CSVEDPPPSNGYTF.

This sequence joins TRBV10-3 and TRBJ2-7; 11 nucleotides agree with TRBD1. Looked up from germline, CDR1 is ENHRY and CDR2 is SYGVKD. CDR3 size: 14 residues. With 4 bases clipped from V and 5 bases from J, the junction kept 4 bases outside the gene matches. CDR3: CAISGRDRGDEQYV. The DNA for the CDR3 is TGTGCCATCAGTGGCCGGGACAGGGGGGACGAGCAGTACGTC.

The chain couples TRBV5-1 to TRBJ2-7; no definite D call. V dropped 0 bases and J dropped 2 bases, with 9 bases sitting between them. Germline CDR1 SGHRS, CDR2 YFSETQ. The CDR3 length is 14 residues. The CDR3 region has the DNA TGCGCCAGCAGCTTGGCCCCGGGTACCTACGAGCAGTACTTC. As protein: CASSLAPGTYEQYF.

The count of this clone is one. The junction differs from germline at one of its ends, possibly a read error. The same CDR3 arises from other DNA sequences in this sample as well. This chain links TRBV29-1 with TRBJ2-3; 15 bases line up with TRBD2. The germline CDR1 and CDR2 sequences are SQVTM and ANQGSEA. The CDR3 runs to 18 residues. The CDR3 DNA is TGCAGTGTTGAAAAATGGACTAGCGGGAGGGTTAACACAGATACGCAGTATTTT. As protein: CSVEKWTSGRVNTDTQYF.

The chain uses TRBV2 and TRBJ1-3; 7 nucleotides line up with TRBD1. V was pared by 6 bases and J by 0 bases, with 8 bases of the junction left unmatched. Germline loops: CDR1 SNHLY, CDR2 FYNNEI. This CDR3 comprises 16 residues. CDR3 sequence reads: CASRAQGLGSGNTIYF. The CDR3 DNA follows: TGTGCCAGCAGGGCACAGGGGTTAGGCTCTGGAAACACCATATATTTT.

The chain has TRBV15 and TRBJ2-2, with unresolved D. Germline CDR1 is LNHNV and CDR2 is YYDKDF (reference sequence). The CDR3 has 13 amino acids. Trimming pared 5 bases from V and 4 bases from J, leaving 8 bases between. DNA for the CDR3: TGTGCCACCAGCTCCCTTATCACCGGGGAGCTGTTTTTT. This encodes CATSSLITGELFF.

The chain combines TRBV15 with TRBJ1-3; D gene uncertain. The CDR3 is 13 residues long. V lost 2 bases to trimming and J lost 7 bases, with 9 bases between them. The germline gives CDR1 LNHNV, CDR2 YYDKDF (reference sequence). The CDR3 here is CATSRPPINTIYF. CDR3 coding DNA: TGTGCCACCAGCAGACCCCCCATTAACACCATATATTTT.

This clone was recorded once. The same CDR3 also results from other DNA sequences found in this sample. This chain links TRBV5-1 with TRBJ2-5; 9 nucleotides line up with TRBD1. This CDR3 comprises 13 residues. The V segment lost 4 bases and the J segment 5 bases; nucleotides outside the gene matches: 3. Germline V gene lookup returns CDR1 SGHRS and CDR2 YFSETQ. Here the CDR3 reads CASSTGGGETQYF. The CDR3 coding sequence is TGCGCCAGCAGCACAGGGGGCGGGGAGACCCAGTACTTC. Supplemented by reference TRBV5-1 and TRBJ2-5, the full variable domain reads KAGVTQTPRYLIKTRGQQVTLSCSPISGHRSVSWYQQTPGQGLQFLFEYFSETQRNKGNFPGRFSGRQFSNSRSEMNVSTLELGDSALYLCASSTGGGETQYFGPGTRLLVL.

CDR3 amino acids: CASSLLGTGITEAFF. The CDR3 region has the DNA TGTGCCAGCAGCTTGCTCGGGACAGGGATCACTGAAGCTTTCTTT. V and J are TRBV5-8 and TRBJ1-1; TRBD1 matches at 9 bases. CDR3 length: 15 amino acids. The V gene end was trimmed by 1 base and the J gene end by 4 bases; junction bases not matched to a gene: 5. The V gene's germline CDR1 is SGHTS and CDR2 YDEGEE.